Listed here are 14 T cell receptor beta chains from one sample, sequenced in a study of blood T cell repertoires in COVID-19. Sequencing used immunoSEQ multiplex PCR; TCRdb keeps in-frame clones, though not all of them. The table includes over 200,000 clones, about 88% detected once. The sample was peripheral blood. These receptors came from a woman aged 60-75 years with acute or convalescent COVID-19.

The rearrangement joins TRBV27 to TRBJ1-2; TRBD1 aligns across 10 bases. The CDR3 runs to 15 residues. V gave up 4 bases and J gave up 4 bases; unmatched junction bases: 6. Germline V gene data show CDR1 as MNHEY and CDR2 as SMNVEV (reference sequence). The CDR3, as DNA: TGTGCCAGCAGTTCTCTACGGACAGGGGGCTATGGCTACACCTTC. It translates to CASSSLRTGGYGYTF.

The chain joins TRBV9 to TRBJ2-4, with 9 bases identical to TRBD1. Trimming cost V 4 bases and J 0 bases; bases outside gene matches: 8. The CDR3 length is 17 residues. Germline assignment: CDR1 SGDLS and CDR2 YYNGEE. In DNA form, the CDR3 reads TGTGCCAGCAGCCCCGGGACAGGGACCGTAGCCAAAAACATTCAGTACTTC. Translated: CASSPGTGTVAKNIQYF.

This chain joins TRBV6-4 and TRBJ1-1, with 9 bases lining up with TRBD1. CDR1 is MRHNA, CDR2 SNTAGT, per germline. The CDR3 has 15 amino acids. V lost 2 bases, J lost 4 bases, and 5 bases stayed unmatched. The CDR3 DNA reads as TGTGCCAGCAGTGACACAGGGGGCAGCGGCACTGAAGCTTTCTTT. Amino acid sequence: CASSDTGGSGTEAFF.

The chain employs TRBV9 and TRBJ2-1; 8 bases agree with TRBD2. The V and J ends lost 0 bases and 3 bases, in that order; junction bases with no gene match: 5. The CDR3 contains 16 residues. In germline, CDR1 is SGDLS, CDR2 YYNGEE. In DNA form, the CDR3 reads TGTGCCAGCAGCGTAGGGTTGGCGGGGGGCTACAATGAGCAGTTCTTC. Encoded protein: CASSVGLAGGYNEQFF.

The CDR3 reads CASSRGEVNTEAFF. The DNA for the CDR3 is TGCGCCAGCAGCCGTGGTGAGGTGAACACTGAAGCTTTCTTT. This sequence joins TRBV5-1 and TRBJ1-1; unclear D gene. Germline V gene sequence: CDR1 SGHRS, CDR2 YFSETQ. The CDR3 totals 14 residues. V gave up 4 bases and J gave up 0 bases, with 10 bases separating them.

J is TRBJ1-2 and V is TRBV5-6, with D unresolved. CDR3 size: 14 residues. Looked up from germline, CDR1 is SGHDT and CDR2 is YYEEEE. V lost 0 bases to trimming and J lost 2 bases, with 8 bases between them. The CDR3 is CASSLGQINYGYTF. The CDR3, as DNA: TGTGCCAGCAGCTTGGGGCAGATAAACTATGGCTACACCTTC.

J is TRBJ1-1 and V is TRBV4-2; TRBD1 is a possible D gene (6 bases). The V end lost 4 bases, the J end lost 0 bases, and 12 bases lay between the germline ends. Germline V gene lookup returns CDR1 LGHNA and CDR2 YNFKEQ. The CDR3 has 15 amino acids. The CDR3, as DNA: TGTGCCAGCAGCCTTCCGGGACAAATGAACACTGAAGCTTTCTTT. Encoded protein: CASSLPGQMNTEAFF.

For the CDR3, the DNA is TGCGCCAGCAGCTTGTCCCCGGCGGGAGACTACAATGAGCAGTTCTTC. Translating it yields CASSLSPAGDYNEQFF. The V and J genes are TRBV5-1 and TRBJ2-1, with 7 nucleotides matching TRBD2. The V gene end was trimmed by 1 base and the J gene end by 3 bases; junction bases not matched to a gene: 7. Germline V gene data show CDR1 as SGHRS and CDR2 as YFSETQ. The CDR3 sequence is 16 residues long.

Remarks on this clone: The junction does not match germline at one end; this may be a read error. V usage is TRBV2 and J usage is TRBJ2-7; the D gene is possibly TRBD2 (5 bases). CDR3 length: 16 residues. Germline V gene lookup returns CDR1 SNHLY and CDR2 FYNNEI. Here the CDR3 DNA reads TGTGCCAGCAGTGGTGGTTCGGGGTTCCACCTCTACGAGCGGTACTTC. Translated: CASSGGSGFHLYERYF.

The chain couples TRBV30 to TRBJ1-6; D ambiguous. Germline V CDR1 and CDR2: GTSNPN, SVGIG (reference sequence). This CDR3 is 14 amino acids long. Trimming took off 0 bases at V and 4 bases at J, with 7 bases between the two ends. The CDR3 coding sequence is TGTGCCTGGAGTGTACGGGGTTATAATTCACCCCTCCACTTT. Its protein product is CAWSVRGYNSPLHF.

CDR3 DNA sequence: TGTGCCACCAGTGACGGGAGGGCGGTCTACAATGAGCAGTTCTTC. Translation gives CATSDGRAVYNEQFF. The chain recombines TRBV24-1 with TRBJ2-1, with TRBD2 matching 8 bases. Germline trimming cut 4 bases from V and 3 bases from J; bases unmatched to any gene: 4. The CDR3 is made up of 15 amino acids. The germline CDR1 and CDR2 sequences are KGHDR and SFDVKD.

This sequence joins TRBV14 and TRBJ1-6; D gene uncertain. The CDR3 contains 14 residues. Germline V gene data show CDR1 as SGHDN and CDR2 as FVKESK. The V gene lost 5 bases and the J gene lost 9 bases, with 14 bases spanning the gap. The CDR3 sequence is CASSVGSAGSPLHF. The CDR3, as DNA: TGTGCCAGCAGCGTAGGAAGCGCGGGTTCACCCCTCCACTTT.

The V and J genes are TRBV6-5 and TRBJ2-6; perhaps TRBD2 as D (6 bases). Trimming cost V 6 bases and J 0 bases, with 9 bases left between them. The CDR3 is made up of 15 amino acids. Germline assignment: CDR1 MNHEY and CDR2 SVGAGI. CDR3 residues: CASRMGGSGANVLTF. CDR3 nucleotide sequence: TGTGCCAGCAGAATGGGGGGCTCTGGGGCCAACGTCCTGACTTTC.

The chain combines TRBV5-6 with TRBJ2-2; D might be TRBD2 (5 bases). The length of the CDR3 is 17 residues. V shed 1 base and J shed 1 base, with 14 bases lying between them. From germline, CDR1 is SGHDT and CDR2 YYEEEE. CDR3 protein: CASSLNSRRLNTGELFF. CDR3 nucleotides: TGTGCCAGCAGCTTGAATTCAAGGAGGTTGAACACCGGGGAGCTGTTTTTT. Together with reference TRBV5-6 and TRBJ2-2, the CDR3 gives the full variable domain: DAGVTQSPTHLIKTRGQQVTLRCSPKSGHDTVSWYQQALGQGPQFIFQYYEEEERQRGNFPDRFSGHQFPNYSSELNVNALLLGDSALYLCASSLNSRRLNTGELFFGEGSRLTVL.